This record concerns one T cell receptor beta chain sequence. Its antigen is as yet unknown. The source of the sample is a study of beta chain features in type 1 diabetes. Overall study findings and caveats: Diminished insertions and augmented deletions at VDJ junctions characterized type 1 diabetes patients. Moderate but significant shortening of TCRB CDR3s was recorded in all four CD4+ subsets from Type 1 diabetes patients.

Reverse transcribing all isolated RNA meant expressed TCRB transcripts were sequenced. The assay was immunoSEQ multiplex PCR, and TCRdb's table has in-frame clones only and misses some. The table includes approximately 170,000 clones, approximately 8.4% detected once. Via CD45RO/CCR7/CD25/CD127/CD95/CD27, cells of the CD4+ naive, central memory, regulatory and stem cell-like memory subsets were sorted. Once sorted, every population was more than 98% pure. The CDR3 runs 22 residues. Germline V lookup: CDR1 SGDLS, CDR2 YYNGEE. V shed 0 bases and J 5 bases; nucleotides not matched to a gene: 16. Sequencing used central memory CD4+ T cells from blood. The chain couples TRBV9 to TRBJ2-2; 16 positions agree with TRBD2. The TCR sequence derives from a woman aged 18 to 35 in good health. The CDR3 nucleotides read TGTGCCAGCAGCGTAGAAAAGACCCCGGGACTAGCGGGAGGGCGAGAGACCGGGGAGCTGTTTTTT. Translating it yields CASSVEKTPGLAGGRETGELFF.